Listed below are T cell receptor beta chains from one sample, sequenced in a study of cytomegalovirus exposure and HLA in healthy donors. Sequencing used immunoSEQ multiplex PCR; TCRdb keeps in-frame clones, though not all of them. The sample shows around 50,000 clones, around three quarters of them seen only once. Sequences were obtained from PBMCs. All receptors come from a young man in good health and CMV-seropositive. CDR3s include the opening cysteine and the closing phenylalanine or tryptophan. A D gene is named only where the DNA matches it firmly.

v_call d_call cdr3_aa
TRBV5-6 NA CASSPTGISTDTQYF
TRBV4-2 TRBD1 CASSQGVQGARYEQYF
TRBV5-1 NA CASSLAGGAGQPQHF
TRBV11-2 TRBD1 CASSPIRTGSKARDGYTF
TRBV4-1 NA CASSHRDTGSSGANVLTF
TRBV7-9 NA CASSSRSYEQYF
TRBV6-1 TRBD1 CASSVAGTGRTEAFF
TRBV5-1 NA CAGSPGRGSYGYTF
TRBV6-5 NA CASSDRLGAFF
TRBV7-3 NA CASSLSYTGEADTQYF
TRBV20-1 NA CSAFRQTEAFF
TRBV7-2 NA CASSPDPGGGGKSGELFF
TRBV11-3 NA CASSLGQYTEAFF
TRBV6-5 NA CANQIWGHDGYTF
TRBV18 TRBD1 CASSLSRDRGYTEAFF
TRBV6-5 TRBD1 CASTGQPSYEQYF
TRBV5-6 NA CASSSSDTQYF
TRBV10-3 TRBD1 CAILTGLADGDGYTF
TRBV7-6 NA CASSTGGGKGEQYF
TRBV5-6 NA CASSSARGLGNYGYTF
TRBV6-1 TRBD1 CASSSRQGSYEQYF
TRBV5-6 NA CASSRGEGTDTQYF
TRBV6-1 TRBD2 CASSDGGGSRYEQYF
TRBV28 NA CASSLPVKDREAFF
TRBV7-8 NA CASSLAGWRADTQYF
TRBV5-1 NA CASSLRQETQYF
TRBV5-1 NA CASSPGGSYGYTF
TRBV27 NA CASSLGQGGHFWKDYTF
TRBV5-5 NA CASSSPLSETQYF
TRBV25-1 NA CASSAPNSYEQYF